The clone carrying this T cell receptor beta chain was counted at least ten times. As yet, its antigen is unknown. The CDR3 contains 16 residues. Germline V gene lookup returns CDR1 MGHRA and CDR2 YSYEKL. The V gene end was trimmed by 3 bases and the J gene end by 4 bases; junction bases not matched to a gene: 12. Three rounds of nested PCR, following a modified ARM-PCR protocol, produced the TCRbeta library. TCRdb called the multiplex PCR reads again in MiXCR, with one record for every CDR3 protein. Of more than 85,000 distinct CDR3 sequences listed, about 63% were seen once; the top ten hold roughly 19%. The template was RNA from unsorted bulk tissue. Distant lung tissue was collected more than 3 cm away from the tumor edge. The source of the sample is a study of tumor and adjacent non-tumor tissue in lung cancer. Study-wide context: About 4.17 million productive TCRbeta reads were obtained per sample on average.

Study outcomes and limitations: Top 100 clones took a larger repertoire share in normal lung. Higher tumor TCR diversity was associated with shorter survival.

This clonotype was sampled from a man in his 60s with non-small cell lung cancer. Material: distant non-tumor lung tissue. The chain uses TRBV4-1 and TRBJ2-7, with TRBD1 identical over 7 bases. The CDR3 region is CASSHGTGQTTYEQYF. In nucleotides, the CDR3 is TGCGCCAGCAGCCACGGTACGGGACAGACAACATACGAGCAGTACTTC.